The entry that follows covers one TCR beta chain sequence. The CDR3 runs to 16 residues. Trimming stripped 5 bases from V and 0 bases from J, with 13 bases between. Germline assignment: CDR1 SGHTA and CDR2 FQGNSA. Profiling relied on immunoSEQ multiplex PCR, and the TCRdb table lists in-frame clones only, not all of them. The sample has approximately 450,000 clones; 75% to 90% are singletons. This entry is derived from a study of blood T cell repertoires in COVID-19. About the study: COVID-19 samples, acute and convalescent, were from the United States, Italy and Spain.

Across about two dozen US areas, participants ranged in age from about 18 to 90 years. Cohort placement rested on clinical history that participants reported themselves. Before being deemed recovered, Cohort 3 donors had two negative PCRs, clearance, or symptom resolution. This clonotype originated in a man between 25 and 39 years old who had recovered from COVID-19. The J gene is TRBJ2-2, the V gene TRBV7-2; possibly TRBD2 for D (6 bases). Sequencing input: PBMCs or T cells enriched from blood (not recorded which). DNA of the CDR3: TGTGCCAGCAGCCGCCGAGGAGGGTCGAACACCGGGGAGCTGTTTTTT. As protein: CASSRRGGSNTGELFF.